This is a list of T cell receptor beta chains from one sample in a study of blood T cells in healthy people across ages. MiXCR, run by TCRdb on the 5' RACE reads, gives a single entry per CDR3 protein. The table records about a million distinct CDR3 sequences, roughly two fifths of them present only once. The sample taken for sequencing was blood. All receptors derive from a man aged 18 to 29 in good health. CDR3s include the opening cysteine and the closing phenylalanine or tryptophan.

TRBV5-1,TRBJ1-1,CASRAAGGTTEAFF
TRBV7-8,TRBJ2-1,CASSLTGSKNEQFF
TRBV12-3/TRBV12-4,TRBJ2-4,CASSLDLPNIQYF
TRBV7-9,TRBJ1-2,CASSLGGINYGYTF
TRBV20-1,TRBJ2-5,CSARDPSGGEQYF
TRBV7-2,TRBJ2-5,CASSGGAGQETQYF
TRBV5-6,TRBJ1-2,CASSLVHGTDYGYTF
TRBV12-3/TRBV12-4,TRBJ2-3,CASTPTGATDTQYF
TRBV18,TRBJ2-7,CASSPEQGSDEQYF
TRBV20-1,TRBJ1-5,CSAREGLTENQPQHF
TRBV11-2,TRBJ2-3,CASSSQGTPTDTQYF
TRBV29-1,TRBJ1-1,CSVVGRGRLGTEAFF
TRBV19,TRBJ1-5,CASSIVERDRQPQHF
TRBV9,TRBJ2-7,CASSAGTEVPGEQYF
TRBV20-1,TRBJ1-2,CSASRQGVPYGYTF
TRBV6-2/TRBV6-3,TRBJ2-3,CASGTSVGTDTQYF
TRBV7-9,TRBJ1-2,CASSRGTTYGYTF